This T cell receptor (beta chain) is from a study of radiation and T cells in renal cell carcinoma. General study points: In blood, top tumor clones expanded by 2 weeks, shrinking by 4.

Specified time point: blood 4 weeks post-SBRT, at nephrectomy. The treatment here: 15 Gy SBRT to primary tumor, nephrectomy 4 weeks later. Nephrectomy followed 15 Gy stereotactic body radiation by 4 weeks. After SBRT, blood was collected at 2 and 4 weeks, plus baseline. A note on this clone: The antigen remains undetermined.

J lost 2 bases, V lost 5 bases, and 6 bases had no gene match. The CDR3 is made up of 15 amino acids. Germline V lookup: CDR1 SGHTA, CDR2 FQGNSA. The protocol was immunoSEQ multiplex PCR, while the TCRdb copy is restricted to in-frame clones and leaves out a portion. The data contain about 76,000 clones, roughly 87% of them seen just once; the ten biggest clones take up 5.5% to 7%. Sample: blood, taken from a patient whose treatment included radiotherapy and nephrectomy. This TCR came from a woman in her 70s with renal cell carcinoma. V usage is TRBV7-2 and J usage is TRBJ2-5; 9 nucleotides line up with TRBD1. For the CDR3, the DNA is TGTGCCAGCAGCATGGGGGACAGGGATCAAGAGACCCAGTACTTC. It translates to CASSMGDRDQETQYF.